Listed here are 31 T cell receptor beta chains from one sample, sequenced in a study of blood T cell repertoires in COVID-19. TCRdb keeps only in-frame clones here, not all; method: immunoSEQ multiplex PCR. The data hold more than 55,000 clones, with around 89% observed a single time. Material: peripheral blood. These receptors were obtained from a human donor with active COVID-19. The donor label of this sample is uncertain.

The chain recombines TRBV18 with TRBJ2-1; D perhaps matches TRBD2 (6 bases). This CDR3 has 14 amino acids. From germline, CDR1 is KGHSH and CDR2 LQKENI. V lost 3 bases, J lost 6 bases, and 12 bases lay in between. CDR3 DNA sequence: TGTGCCAGCTCACCGCAACAGACTAGCAATGAGCAGTTCTTC. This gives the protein CASSPQQTSNEQFF.

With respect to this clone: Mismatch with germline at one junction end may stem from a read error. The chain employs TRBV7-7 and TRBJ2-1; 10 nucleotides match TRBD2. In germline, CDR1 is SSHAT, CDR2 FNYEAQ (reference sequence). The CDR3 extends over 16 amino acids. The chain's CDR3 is CASSLALNSGGNEQFF. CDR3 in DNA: TGTGCTAGCAGCTTAGCGCTAAATAGCGGGGGGAATGAGCAGTTCTTC.

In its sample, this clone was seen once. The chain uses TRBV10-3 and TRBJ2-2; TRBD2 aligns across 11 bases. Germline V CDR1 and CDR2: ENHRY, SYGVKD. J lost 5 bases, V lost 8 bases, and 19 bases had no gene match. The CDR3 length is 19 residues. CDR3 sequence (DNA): TGTGCCATCGGACGGAGGACCCCAACTAGCGGGAGTAGTACCGGGGAGCTGTTTTTT. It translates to CAIGRRTPTSGSSTGELFF.

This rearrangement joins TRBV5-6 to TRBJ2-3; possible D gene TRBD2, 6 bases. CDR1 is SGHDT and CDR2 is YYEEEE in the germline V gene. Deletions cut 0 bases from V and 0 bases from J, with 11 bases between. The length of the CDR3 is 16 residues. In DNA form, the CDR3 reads TGTGCCAGCAGCTTGGAACTAGCATCTAGCACAGATACGCAGTATTTT. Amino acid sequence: CASSLELASSTDTQYF.

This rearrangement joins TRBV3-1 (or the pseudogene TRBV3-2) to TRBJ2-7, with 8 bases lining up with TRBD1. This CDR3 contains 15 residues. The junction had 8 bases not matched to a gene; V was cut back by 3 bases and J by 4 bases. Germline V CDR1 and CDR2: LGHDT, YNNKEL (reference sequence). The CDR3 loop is CASSHPWTGRYEQYF. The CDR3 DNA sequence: TGTGCCAGCAGCCACCCCTGGACAGGGAGGTACGAGCAGTACTTC.

CDR3 sequence: CATRIDRGTEKLFF. The CDR3 DNA follows: TGTGCCACCCGGATAGACAGGGGGACCGAAAAACTGTTTTTT. The rearrangement links TRBV15 to TRBJ1-4, with 9 positions matching TRBD1. Germline V gene sequence: CDR1 LNHNV, CDR2 YYDKDF (reference sequence). The trim removed 8 bases at V and 8 bases at J, leaving 9 bases unmatched. This CDR3 region has 14 residues.

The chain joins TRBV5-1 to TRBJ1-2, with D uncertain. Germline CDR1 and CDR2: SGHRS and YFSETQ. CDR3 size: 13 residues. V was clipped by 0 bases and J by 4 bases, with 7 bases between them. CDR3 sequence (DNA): TGCGCCAGCAGCTTGGACAGCCCCTATGGCTACACCTTC. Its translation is CASSLDSPYGYTF.

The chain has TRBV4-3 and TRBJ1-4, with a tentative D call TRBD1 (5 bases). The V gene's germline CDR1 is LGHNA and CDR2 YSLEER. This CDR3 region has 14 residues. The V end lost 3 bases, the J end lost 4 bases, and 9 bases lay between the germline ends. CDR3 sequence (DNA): TGCGCCAGCAGCCAGAACCAGGGTAATGAAAAACTGTTTTTT. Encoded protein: CASSQNQGNEKLFF.

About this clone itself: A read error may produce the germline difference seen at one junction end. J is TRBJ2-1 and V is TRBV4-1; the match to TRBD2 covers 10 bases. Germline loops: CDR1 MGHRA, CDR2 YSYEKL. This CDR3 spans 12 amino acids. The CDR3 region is CASSRSGRAKIF. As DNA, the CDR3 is TGCGCCAGCAGCCGAAGCGGGAGGGCGAAAATCTTC.

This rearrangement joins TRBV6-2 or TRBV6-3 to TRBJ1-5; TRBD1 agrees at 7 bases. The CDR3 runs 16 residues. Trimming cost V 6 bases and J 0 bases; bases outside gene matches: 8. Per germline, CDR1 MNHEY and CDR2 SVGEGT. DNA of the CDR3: TGTGCCAGCAGCGGGGACAGCCGCTATAGCAATCAGCCCCAGCATTTT. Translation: CASSGDSRYSNQPQHF.

The DNA of the CDR3 is TGTGCCAGTAGTATATCGAGGCGACTTAACCCCCCATCTGAAGCTTTCTTT. It specifies CASSISRRLNPPSEAFF. The J gene is TRBJ1-1, the V gene TRBV19; no clear D gene. There are 17 residues in the CDR3. Germline CDR1 is LNHDA and CDR2 is SQIVND (reference sequence). V dropped 2 bases and J dropped 6 bases, with 22 bases sitting between them.

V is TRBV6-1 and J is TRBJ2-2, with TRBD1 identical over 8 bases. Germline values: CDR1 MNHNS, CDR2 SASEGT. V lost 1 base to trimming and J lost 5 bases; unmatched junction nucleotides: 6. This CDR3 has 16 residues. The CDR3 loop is CASSEEAGGLTGELFF. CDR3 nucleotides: TGTGCCAGCAGTGAAGAGGCAGGGGGCCTTACCGGGGAGCTGTTTTTT.

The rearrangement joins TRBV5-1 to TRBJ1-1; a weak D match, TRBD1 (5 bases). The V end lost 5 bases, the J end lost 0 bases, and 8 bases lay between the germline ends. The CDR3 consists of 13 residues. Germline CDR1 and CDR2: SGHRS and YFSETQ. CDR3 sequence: CASRPTVNTEAFF. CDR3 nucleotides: TGCGCCAGCAGGCCGACAGTGAACACTGAAGCTTTCTTT. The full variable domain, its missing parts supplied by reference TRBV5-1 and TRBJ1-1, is KAGVTQTPRYLIKTRGQQVTLSCSPISGHRSVSWYQQTPGQGLQFLFEYFSETQRNKGNFPGRFSGRQFSNSRSEMNVSTLELGDSALYLCASRPTVNTEAFFGQGTRLTVV.

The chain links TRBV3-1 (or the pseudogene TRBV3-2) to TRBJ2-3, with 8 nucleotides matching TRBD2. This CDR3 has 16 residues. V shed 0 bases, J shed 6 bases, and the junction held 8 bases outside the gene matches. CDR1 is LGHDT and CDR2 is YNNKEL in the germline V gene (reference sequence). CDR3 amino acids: CASSQEGPGGPDTQYF. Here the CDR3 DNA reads TGTGCCAGCAGCCAAGAGGGTCCGGGGGGGCCGGATACGCAGTATTTT.

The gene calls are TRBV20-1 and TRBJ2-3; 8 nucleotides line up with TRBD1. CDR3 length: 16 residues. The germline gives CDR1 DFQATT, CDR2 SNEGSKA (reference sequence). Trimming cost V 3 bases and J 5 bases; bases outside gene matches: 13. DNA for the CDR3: TGCAGTGCTAGTGGGATCAGGGGGCTAGGGAGAGATACGCAGTATTTT. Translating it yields CSASGIRGLGRDTQYF.

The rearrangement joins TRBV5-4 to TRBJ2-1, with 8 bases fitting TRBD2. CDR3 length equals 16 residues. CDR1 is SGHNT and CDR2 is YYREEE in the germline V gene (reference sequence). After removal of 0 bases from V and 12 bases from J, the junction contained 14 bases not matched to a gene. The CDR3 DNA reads TGTGCCAGCAGCTTGGAGGTGGGGACTAGTAGCCGTGGGCAGTTCTTC. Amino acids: CASSLEVGTSSRGQFF.

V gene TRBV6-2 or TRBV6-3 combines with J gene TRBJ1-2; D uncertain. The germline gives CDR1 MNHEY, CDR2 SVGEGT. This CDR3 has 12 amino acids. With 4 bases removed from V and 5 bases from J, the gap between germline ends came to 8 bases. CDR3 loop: CASSWAAYGYTF. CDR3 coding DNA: TGTGCCAGCAGTTGGGCCGCGTATGGCTACACCTTC.

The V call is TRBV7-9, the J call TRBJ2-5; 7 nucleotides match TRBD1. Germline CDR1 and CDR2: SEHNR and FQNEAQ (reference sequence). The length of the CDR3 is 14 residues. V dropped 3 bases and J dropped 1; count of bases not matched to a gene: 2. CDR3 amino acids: CASSLGQIQETQYF. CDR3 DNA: TGTGCCAGCAGCTTGGGACAGATCCAAGAGACCCAGTACTTC.

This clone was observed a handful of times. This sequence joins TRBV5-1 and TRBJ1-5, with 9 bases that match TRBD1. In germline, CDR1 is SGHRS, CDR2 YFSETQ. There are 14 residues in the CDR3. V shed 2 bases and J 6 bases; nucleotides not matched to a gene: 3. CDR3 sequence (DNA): TGCGCCAGCAGCTTAACAGGGGGCTCTCAGCCCCAGCATTTT. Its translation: CASSLTGGSQPQHF. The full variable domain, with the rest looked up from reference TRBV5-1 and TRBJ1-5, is KAGVTQTPRYLIKTRGQQVTLSCSPISGHRSVSWYQQTPGQGLQFLFEYFSETQRNKGNFPGRFSGRQFSNSRSEMNVSTLELGDSALYLCASSLTGGSQPQHFGDGTRLSIL.

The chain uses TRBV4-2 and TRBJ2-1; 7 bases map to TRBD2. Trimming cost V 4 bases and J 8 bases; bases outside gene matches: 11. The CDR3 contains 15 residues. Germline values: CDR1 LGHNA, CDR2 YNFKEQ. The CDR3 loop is CASSPPRGSRDEQFF. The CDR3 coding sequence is TGTGCCAGCAGCCCCCCCCGCGGGAGTCGGGATGAGCAGTTCTTC.

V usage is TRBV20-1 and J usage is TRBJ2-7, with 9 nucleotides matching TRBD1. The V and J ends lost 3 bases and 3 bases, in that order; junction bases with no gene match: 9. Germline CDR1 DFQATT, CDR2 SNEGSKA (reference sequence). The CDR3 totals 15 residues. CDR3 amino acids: CSASSPGQGSYEQYF. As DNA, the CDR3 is TGCAGTGCTAGTAGCCCGGGACAGGGAAGCTACGAGCAGTACTTC.

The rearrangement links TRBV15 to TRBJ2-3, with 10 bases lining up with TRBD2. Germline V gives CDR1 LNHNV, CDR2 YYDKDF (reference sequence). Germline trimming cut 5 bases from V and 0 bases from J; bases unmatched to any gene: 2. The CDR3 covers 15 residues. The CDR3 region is CATSRTSGSTDTQYF. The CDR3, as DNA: TGTGCCACCAGCCGGACTAGCGGAAGCACAGATACGCAGTATTTT.

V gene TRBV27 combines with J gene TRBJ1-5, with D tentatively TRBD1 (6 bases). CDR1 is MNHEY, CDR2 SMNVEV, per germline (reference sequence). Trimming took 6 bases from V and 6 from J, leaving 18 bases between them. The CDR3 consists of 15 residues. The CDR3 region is CASRPFGGGGQPQHF. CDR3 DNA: TGTGCCAGCAGACCATTCGGGGGAGGGGGTCAGCCCCAGCATTTT.

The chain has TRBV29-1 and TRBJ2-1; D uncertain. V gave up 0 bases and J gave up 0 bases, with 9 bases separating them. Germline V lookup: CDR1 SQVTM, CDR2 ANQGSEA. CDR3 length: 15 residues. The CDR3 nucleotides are TGCAGCGTTGAAGATCGGCCTAGCTCCTACAATGAGCAGTTCTTC. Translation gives CSVEDRPSSYNEQFF.

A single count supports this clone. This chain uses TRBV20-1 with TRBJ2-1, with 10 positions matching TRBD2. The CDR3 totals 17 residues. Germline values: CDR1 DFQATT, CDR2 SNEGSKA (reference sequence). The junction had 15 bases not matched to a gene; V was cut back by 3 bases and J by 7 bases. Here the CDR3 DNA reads TGCAGTGCTAGTGTCGATACTAGCGGGAAGGGACGGAATGAGCAGTTCTTC. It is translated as CSASVDTSGKGRNEQFF.

CDR3 region: CASSLDAGGSEKLFF. The CDR3 DNA reads as TGTGCCAGCAGCTTGGACGCAGGGGGCAGTGAAAAACTGTTTTTT. The chain has TRBV5-6 and TRBJ1-4; 8 bases fit TRBD1. The CDR3 contains 15 residues. Germline CDR1 and CDR2: SGHDT and YYEEEE. The ends lost 0 bases at V and 7 bases at J; junction bases unmatched: 5. Looking up the rest from reference TRBV5-6 and TRBJ1-4 gives the full variable domain: DAGVTQSPTHLIKTRGQQVTLRCSPKSGHDTVSWYQQALGQGPQFIFQYYEEEERQRGNFPDRFSGHQFPNYSSELNVNALLLGDSALYLCASSLDAGGSEKLFFGSGTQLSVL.

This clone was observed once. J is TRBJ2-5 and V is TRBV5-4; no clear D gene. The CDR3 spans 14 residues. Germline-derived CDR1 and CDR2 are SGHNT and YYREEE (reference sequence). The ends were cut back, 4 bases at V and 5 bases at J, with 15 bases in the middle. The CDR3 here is CASSQIEVTETQYF. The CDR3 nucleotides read TGTGCCAGCAGCCAGATAGAGGTTACCGAGACCCAGTACTTC.

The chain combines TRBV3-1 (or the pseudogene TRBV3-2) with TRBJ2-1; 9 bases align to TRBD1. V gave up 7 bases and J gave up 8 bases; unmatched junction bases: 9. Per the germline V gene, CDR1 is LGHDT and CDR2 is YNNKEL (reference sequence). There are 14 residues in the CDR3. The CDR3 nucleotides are TGTGCCAGCATCGGCTCTACAGGGGGCGATGAGCAGTTCTTC. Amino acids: CASIGSTGGDEQFF.

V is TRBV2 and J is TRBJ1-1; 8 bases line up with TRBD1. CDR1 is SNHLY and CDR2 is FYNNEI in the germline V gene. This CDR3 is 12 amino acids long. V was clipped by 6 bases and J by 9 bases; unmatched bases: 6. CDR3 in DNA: TGTGCCAGCAGGGACCGGGACAGGAAAGCTTTCTTT. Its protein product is CASRDRDRKAFF. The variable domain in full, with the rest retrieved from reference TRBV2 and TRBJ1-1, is EPEVTQTPSHQVTQMGQEVILRCVPISNHLYFYWYRQILGQKVEFLVSFYNNEISEKSEIFDDQFSVERPDGSNFTLKIRSTKLEDSAMYFCASRDRDRKAFFGQGTRLTVV.

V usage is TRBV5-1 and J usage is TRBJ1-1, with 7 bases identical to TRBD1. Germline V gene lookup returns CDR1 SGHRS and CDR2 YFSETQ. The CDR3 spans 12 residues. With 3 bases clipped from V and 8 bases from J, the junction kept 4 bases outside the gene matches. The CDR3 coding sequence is TGCGCCAGCAGCTCTGACAGGGCCGAAGCTTTCTTT. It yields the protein CASSSDRAEAFF.

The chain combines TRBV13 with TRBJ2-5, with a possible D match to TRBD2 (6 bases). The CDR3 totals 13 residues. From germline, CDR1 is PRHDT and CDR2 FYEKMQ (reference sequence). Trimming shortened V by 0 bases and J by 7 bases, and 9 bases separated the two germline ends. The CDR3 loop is CASSLGNSGTQYF. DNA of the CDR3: TGTGCCAGCAGCTTAGGCAATAGCGGGACCCAGTACTTC.